Following are 8 T cell receptor beta chains from one sample sequenced in a study of beta chain features in type 1 diabetes. What was sequenced were expressed TCRB transcripts, since all of the isolated RNA had been reverse transcribed. Profiling relied on immunoSEQ multiplex PCR, and the TCRdb table lists in-frame clones only, not all of them. Among hundreds of thousands of clones, around an eighth were seen once, and the ten largest hold 0.02% to 0.025%. Their antigens are not known. Study conclusions and caveats: TCRB CDR3s were moderately but significantly shorter in Type 1 diabetes patients in all four CD4+ subsets.

The source material was naive CD4+ T cells from blood. Receptor source: a man between 18 and 29 years old with type 1 diabetes.

V is TRBV13 and J is TRBJ2-7; 7 bases are shared with TRBD1. Trimming cost V 3 bases and J 1 base; bases outside gene matches: 3. CDR3 length: 14 amino acids. CDR1 is PRHDT and CDR2 is FYEKMQ in the germline V gene (reference sequence). The CDR3 loop reads CASSFRQGSYEQYF. The CDR3 DNA is TGTGCCAGCAGCTTTCGACAGGGATCCTACGAGCAGTACTTC.

The chain combines TRBV25-1 with TRBJ1-5; D gene unclear. The CDR3 loop spans 13 amino acids. The germline V gene encodes CDR1 MGHDK and CDR2 SYGVNS. V lost 6 bases to trimming and J lost 3 bases, with 9 bases between them. This CDR3 is CASSGLNNQPQHF. The CDR3 bases are TGTGCCAGCAGCGGGTTAAACAATCAGCCCCAGCATTTT.

This clone came up a few times. The chain couples TRBV30 to TRBJ1-2; D is uncertain. Looked up from germline, CDR1 is GTSNPN and CDR2 is SVGIG (reference sequence). Between the trimmed V and J ends, which lost 0 bases and 6 bases, there was a span of 5 bases. The CDR3 covers 11 residues. The CDR3, as DNA: TGTGCCTGGAGTGTATCAAATGGCTACACCTTC. It encodes CAWSVSNGYTF.

The chain joins TRBV5-1 to TRBJ2-2; D gene unclear. From germline, CDR1 is SGHRS and CDR2 YFSETQ. V was clipped by 4 bases and J by 4 bases, with 14 bases between them. This CDR3 region has 15 residues. In DNA, the CDR3 is TGCGCCAGCAGCCGTCAAACGTTGCCCACCGGGGAGCTGTTTTTT. Protein product: CASSRQTLPTGELFF.

This rearrangement joins TRBV6-5 to TRBJ2-1, with D hard to call. Germline loops: CDR1 MNHEY, CDR2 SVGAGI. The germline V and J ends were trimmed by 3 bases and 3 bases, with 12 bases remaining between them. CDR3 size: 15 residues. CDR3 in DNA: TGTGCCAGCAGTTATGAGGACCCAAACTACAATGAGCAGTTCTTC. Translated: CASSYEDPNYNEQFF.

The chain is built from TRBV7-6 and TRBJ2-7; no clear D gene. CDR1 is SGHVS and CDR2 is FNYEAQ in the germline V gene. Trimming removed 5 bases at V and 3 bases at J, with 5 bases between. This CDR3 comprises 11 residues. Here the CDR3 reads CASSNNYEQYF. The CDR3 DNA is TGTGCCAGCAGCAATAACTACGAGCAGTACTTC.

This clone was detected a few times. The chain carries TRBV11-2 and TRBJ1-2; D gene unclear. CDR1 and CDR2 (germline): SGHAT, FQNNGV. The CDR3 covers 16 residues. V was clipped by 5 bases and J by 5 bases, with 21 bases between them. The CDR3 nucleotides read TGTGCCAGCAGCCCGCTAAGGCGGGTGGAGACGTATGGCTACACCTTC. Its translation is CASSPLRRVETYGYTF. Variable domain in full (rest from reference TRBV11-2 and TRBJ1-2): EAGVAQSPRYKIIEKRQSVAFWCNPISGHATLYWYQQILGQGPKLLIQFQNNGVVDDSQLPKDRFSAERLKGVDSTLKIQPAKLEDSAVYLCASSPLRRVETYGYTFGSGTRLTVV.

This clone occurred a few times. This sample also contains other DNA sequences that code for the same CDR3. The rearrangement uses TRBV29-1 and TRBJ1-2; D remains ambiguous. The germline V gene encodes CDR1 SQVTM and CDR2 ANQGSEA. The CDR3 contains 13 residues. The V end was cut by 4 bases, the J end by 4 bases, with 13 bases between. CDR3 loop: CSVGEGLAYGYTF. In DNA, the CDR3 is TGCAGCGTTGGAGAGGGCTTGGCCTATGGCTACACCTTC.